The rows below give T cell receptor beta chains drawn from one sample of a study of blood T cells in healthy people across ages. TCRdb re-analysed the 5' RACE reads in MiXCR, keeping a single row per CDR3 protein. The table includes around 650,000 distinct CDR3 sequences, roughly 43% detected once. The sequenced sample consisted of blood. These receptors were obtained from an older man in good health. The CDR3 runs from the conserved cysteine through the conserved F or W. Fields, in order: D gene, J gene, V gene, clone size, CDR3 DNA, CDR3 protein. D genes are given only for firm matches. Where a row states a size, it is once, few, many or the class of an expanded clone; other rows omit it.

TRBD2 | TRBJ2-3 | TRBV20-1 | few | TGCAGTGCTCTCCTGGGGGGGGTAGGTGCAGATACGCAGTATTTT | CSALLGGVGADTQYF
NA | TRBJ2-7 | TRBV25-1 | NA | TGTGCCAGCAGTGACCCATCCGAGCAGTACTTC | CASSDPSEQYF
TRBD1 | TRBJ1-6 | TRBV6-2/TRBV6-3 | NA | TGTGCCAGCAGTTTATATCCTCGGACAGGGGGCAATTCACCCCTCCACTTT | CASSLYPRTGGNSPLHF
NA | TRBJ2-7 | TRBV27 | NA | TGTGCCAGCAGTTTATTAAAAGCCTACGAGCAGTACTTC | CASSLLKAYEQYF
TRBD2 | TRBJ2-3 | TRBV11-2 | NA | TGTGCCAGCAGCAGACTAGCGGGGGGCCAGGTGACGCAGTATTTT | CASSRLAGGQVTQYF
NA | TRBJ2-1 | TRBV5-1 | few | TGCGCCAGCAGCCAGCCGGGGCCTGAGCAGTTCTTC | CASSQPGPEQFF
TRBD2 | TRBJ2-3 | TRBV20-1 | once | TGCAGTGCTGGAACAAGCGGGAGCGGTCCAGATACGCAGTATTTT | CSAGTSGSGPDTQYF
NA | TRBJ2-1 | TRBV18 | NA | TGTGCCAGCTCACCAGAGACAGGCCGGCACGATGAGCAGTTCTTC | CASSPETGRHDEQFF
NA | TRBJ2-7 | TRBV29-1 | few | TGCAGCGTATCTACAGGGAAGGATGAGCAGTACTTC | CSVSTGKDEQYF
NA | TRBJ2-1 | TRBV3-1 | NA | TGTGCCAGCAGCCGGGCGAGGAGCTCCTACAATGAGCAGTTCTTC | CASSRARSSYNEQFF
NA | TRBJ2-5 | TRBV12-3/TRBV12-4 | NA | TGTGCCAGCAGTTTAGACGAGGTTTTGTCGGGTACCCAGTACTTC | CASSLDEVLSGTQYF
TRBD2 | TRBJ2-7 | TRBV7-9 | few | TGTGCCAGCAGCTTAGGCGGGACTAGCGGGAGTCTGCAGTACTTC | CASSLGGTSGSLQYF
NA | TRBJ2-4 | TRBV15 | NA | TGTGCCACCAGCAGGTCTACCGGGACACAGAACATTCAGTACTTC | CATSRSTGTQNIQYF
NA | TRBJ2-5 | TRBV11-2 | few | TGTGCCAGCACCTCGAGGGAGACCCAGTACTTC | CASTSRETQYF
NA | TRBJ1-1 | TRBV7-9 | few | TGTGCCAGCAGCTCCCGGAAGGCAGGGGAGGTCGCTGAAGCTTTCTTT | CASSSRKAGEVAEAFF
NA | TRBJ1-4 | TRBV7-2 | NA | TGTGCCAGCAGCCAGGGACGGACTAATGAAAAACTGTTTTTT | CASSQGRTNEKLFF
TRBD1 | TRBJ1-2 | TRBV3-1 | many | TGTGCCAGCAGCCAAGAGATGACAGGGGGCTTAGAAGGCTACACCTTC | CASSQEMTGGLEGYTF
NA | TRBJ2-7 | TRBV7-2 | NA | TGTGCCAGCAGCCCTCGGGGGCTTAACAATGAGCAGTACTTC | CASSPRGLNNEQYF
TRBD2 | TRBJ2-7 | TRBV10-3 | NA | TGTGCCATCAGTTACACTAGCGCCCTCTCCTACGAGCAGTACTTC | CAISYTSALSYEQYF
TRBD2 | TRBJ2-3 | TRBV27 | few | TGTGCCAGCAGTCCCCTTAATAGCGGGAGGGCCCCAGATACGCAGTATTTT | CASSPLNSGRAPDTQYF
TRBD2 | TRBJ2-5 | TRBV24-1 | many | TGTGCCACCAGTGCTAGCGGGGAAGAGACCCAGTACTTC | CATSASGEETQYF
NA | TRBJ1-5 | TRBV7-3 | NA | TGTGCCAGCAGCTTATTCCCACGTCAGCCCCAGCATTTT | CASSLFPRQPQHF
TRBD1 | TRBJ1-1 | TRBV6-1 | NA | TGTGCCAGCAGTCCGAATTTCGACAGGGTAAACGGTCGAAACACTGAAGCTTTCTTT | CASSPNFDRVNGRNTEAFF
NA | TRBJ1-1 | TRBV30 | NA | TGTGCCTGGAGTGTAAGGGGTTATCCTGAAGCTTTCTTT | CAWSVRGYPEAFF
TRBD2 | TRBJ2-7 | TRBV2 | NA | TGTGCCAGCAGTGTAGTCGGGAGGGCCTGCGAGCAGTACTTC | CASSVVGRACEQYF
NA | TRBJ2-6 | TRBV10-3 | NA | TGTGCCATAGCCCTGGGCTCTGGGGCCAACGTCCTGACTTTC | CAIALGSGANVLTF
TRBD1 | TRBJ2-7 | TRBV18 | NA | TGTGCCAGCTCACCACGGCCAGGGGGTGAGTACGAGCAGTACTTC | CASSPRPGGEYEQYF
NA | TRBJ2-7 | TRBV7-3 | NA | TGTGCCAGCAGCTTAAACAGGGGGGGAACCTACGAGCAGTACTTC | CASSLNRGGTYEQYF
TRBD1 | TRBJ2-1 | TRBV28 | NA | TGTGCCAGCAGTTTGACCGGGACAGGGGGGTACAATGAGCAGTTCTTC | CASSLTGTGGYNEQFF
TRBD1 | TRBJ2-6 | TRBV6-2/TRBV6-3 | few | TGTGCCAGCAGTTTACCGGGACAGGGTCCAGGGGCCAACGTCCTGACTTTC | CASSLPGQGPGANVLTF
TRBD1 | TRBJ1-2 | TRBV6-2/TRBV6-3 | few | TGTGCCAGCAGTTACACAGGGGACTATGGCTACACCTTC | CASSYTGDYGYTF
TRBD1 | TRBJ2-7 | TRBV11-2 | NA | TGTGCCAGCAGCTTAGATGGACAGGTGGGGGTTTACGAGCAGTACTTC | CASSLDGQVGVYEQYF
TRBD2 | TRBJ2-1 | TRBV20-1 | few | TGCAGTGCCAAGCTGGCTAGCGGGAGAAATGAGCAGTTCTTC | CSAKLASGRNEQFF
NA | TRBJ1-1 | TRBV29-1 | NA | TGCAGCGTTGATTCGCAGAGCCCGATGAACACTGAAGCTTTCTTT | CSVDSQSPMNTEAFF
TRBD1 | TRBJ2-7 | TRBV27 | once | TGTGCCAGCAGCAATAGACAGGGTTTGTACGAGCAGTACTTC | CASSNRQGLYEQYF
TRBD1 | TRBJ1-2 | TRBV7-9 | few | TGTGCCAGCACCCTGACAGGGGGCTTCTATGGCTACACCTTC | CASTLTGGFYGYTF
NA | TRBJ2-1 | TRBV10-3 | few | TGTGCCATCAGCCCAACCAGTGGAGGGAACTACAATGAGCAGTTCTTC | CAISPTSGGNYNEQFF
NA | TRBJ1-1 | TRBV7-2 | few | TGTGCCAGCAGCTTAAGGACTAGGATGAACACTGAAGCTTTCTTT | CASSLRTRMNTEAFF
TRBD1 | TRBJ2-1 | TRBV12-3/TRBV12-4 | NA | TGTGCCAGCAGTTTCTGGGACAGGGGGGACAATGAGCAGTTCTTC | CASSFWDRGDNEQFF
TRBD1 | TRBJ2-3 | TRBV20-1 | NA | TGCAGTGCCACCACTGAGGGGGCTCTTCCAGATACGCAGTATTTT | CSATTEGALPDTQYF
NA | TRBJ2-7 | TRBV10-1 | NA | TGCGCCAGCAGCCGGGGAACAGAGGGAGAGCAGTACTTC | CASSRGTEGEQYF
NA | TRBJ2-3 | TRBV6-2/TRBV6-3 | NA | TGTGCCAGCAGTTACTCAGGGGGTATGGAGCAGTATTTT | CASSYSGGMEQYF
NA | TRBJ2-3 | TRBV14 | NA | TGTGCCAGCAGCCATCGGAGGGGGGGCACAGATACGCAGTATTTT | CASSHRRGGTDTQYF
TRBD2 | TRBJ2-5 | TRBV20-1 | NA | TGCAGTGCCAGAGCCCCAGCGGGGTATTCTGGGGAGACCCAGTACTTC | CSARAPAGYSGETQYF
TRBD1 | TRBJ1-5 | TRBV6-6 | NA | TGTGCCAGCATCAACCGGGACAGGGTGAGAAGCAATCAGCCCCAGCATTTT | CASINRDRVRSNQPQHF
NA | TRBJ2-7 | TRBV7-2 | NA | TGTGCCAGCAGCGTAGGGAGGGGGGCCTACGAGCAGTACTTC | CASSVGRGAYEQYF